The 24 T cell receptor beta chains given below trace back to one sample, sequenced in a study of blood T cell repertoires in COVID-19. Some clones are missing from TCRdb's copy, which holds only in-frame ones; the method was immunoSEQ multiplex PCR. The table lists around 50,000 clones, 70% to 90% of them singletons. Sequencing was performed on peripheral blood. These receptors all come from a man aged 50-60 years with active COVID-19.

This chain joins TRBV4-1 and TRBJ1-5; D might be TRBD1 (5 bases). The germline gives CDR1 MGHRA, CDR2 YSYEKL. This CDR3 has 13 amino acids. V lost 5 bases and J lost 8, with 13 bases in between. The chain's CDR3 is CASSLTAREPQHF. The DNA for the CDR3 is TGCGCCAGCAGCTTGACAGCGCGTGAGCCCCAGCATTTT.

The gene calls are TRBV7-3 and TRBJ2-2, with D tentatively TRBD2 (7 bases). Per the germline V gene, CDR1 is SGHTA and CDR2 is FQGTGA. This CDR3 region has 18 residues. The germline V and J ends were trimmed by 6 bases and 4 bases, with 24 bases remaining between them. DNA of the CDR3: TGTGCCAGCAGACTACGGGGGGCCGCGGTAGGTAGCACCGGGGAGCTGTTTTTT. Translating it yields CASRLRGAAVGSTGELFF.

The gene calls are TRBV7-7 and TRBJ2-1, with TRBD1 matching over 9 bases. Trimming at V came to 5 bases and at J to 5 bases, leaving 7 bases not matched to a gene. The CDR3 length is 15 residues. The V gene's germline CDR1 is SSHAT and CDR2 FNYEAQ (reference sequence). In DNA form, the CDR3 reads TGTGCCAGCAGCGAACAGGGGGCTAAAGACAATGAGCAGTTCTTC. Translating gives CASSEQGAKDNEQFF.

The rearrangement uses TRBV7-2 and TRBJ2-1, with D maybe TRBD2 (5 bases). Trimming took 1 base from V and 7 from J, leaving 8 bases between them. CDR1 SGHTA and CDR2 FQGNSA come from the germline V gene. This CDR3 is built from 13 residues. CDR3 DNA: TGTGCCAGCAGCTTAGAAGCGGTGAATGAGCAGTTCTTC. Translating gives CASSLEAVNEQFF.

The chain joins TRBV4-1 to TRBJ2-7; 14 nucleotides agree with TRBD2. Germline loops: CDR1 MGHRA, CDR2 YSYEKL. With V trimmed by 5 bases and J by 7 bases, 7 bases remained unmatched. This CDR3 spans 15 amino acids. The CDR3 protein is CASSTGLAGVREQYF. In DNA, the CDR3 is TGCGCCAGCAGCACGGGACTAGCGGGAGTTCGGGAGCAGTACTTC.

The V gene is TRBV5-6, the J gene TRBJ1-1; 8 positions match TRBD1. V was pared by 4 bases and J by 4 bases, with 3 bases of the junction left unmatched. Germline CDR1 and CDR2: SGHDT and YYEEEE. The CDR3 runs to 13 residues. In nucleotides, the CDR3 is TGTGCCAGCAGCGTTACAGGGGGCACTGAAGCTTTCTTT. Amino acid sequence: CASSVTGGTEAFF.

The chain couples TRBV6-5 to TRBJ2-5, with a weak D call TRBD1 (6 bases). The germline V gene has CDR1 MNHEY and CDR2 SVGAGI. CDR3 length: 14 residues. The V end was cut by 6 bases, the J end by 5 bases, with 16 bases between. Here the CDR3 DNA reads TGTGCCAGCAGAAGACACAGGGAGAGGGAGACCCAGTACTTC. It yields the protein CASRRHRERETQYF.

This clone has only one observation. The V and J genes are TRBV6-5 and TRBJ2-1; TRBD2 is a possible D gene (6 bases). Germline V gives CDR1 MNHEY, CDR2 SVGAGI. Trimming took 0 bases from V and 9 from J, leaving 9 bases between them. The CDR3 loop spans 13 amino acids. The CDR3 here is CASSYSLTSEQFF. In nucleotides, the CDR3 is TGTGCCAGCAGTTACTCCCTGACTAGTGAGCAGTTCTTC.

The gene calls are TRBV18 and TRBJ1-1; weak D call: TRBD1 (5 bases). CDR3 size: 14 residues. CDR1 KGHSH and CDR2 LQKENI come from the germline V gene. The V and J ends lost 3 bases and 0 bases respectively, with 8 bases between them. The CDR3 here is CASSPTVMNTEAFF. Here the CDR3 DNA reads TGTGCCAGCTCACCGACAGTAATGAACACTGAAGCTTTCTTT. The full variable domain, with the rest looked up from reference TRBV18 and TRBJ1-1, is NAGVMQNPRHLVRRRGQEARLRCSPMKGHSHVYWYRQLPEEGLKFMVYLQKENIIDESGMPKERFSAEFPKEGPSILRIQQVVRGDSAAYFCASSPTVMNTEAFFGQGTRLTVV.

The V and J genes are TRBV11-2 and TRBJ1-6, with D perhaps TRBD1 (6 bases). Trimming removed 3 bases at V and 9 bases at J, with 12 bases between. The CDR3 length is 14 residues. Germline CDR1 is SGHAT and CDR2 is FQNNGV. The CDR3 coding sequence is TGTGCCAGCAGCTTGGACAGCTTAGTTTCACCCCTCCACTTT. It yields the protein CASSLDSLVSPLHF.

This chain links TRBV7-9 with TRBJ2-2; 9 bases align to TRBD1. V lost 2 bases, J lost 2 bases, and 6 bases stayed unmatched. The CDR3 totals 17 residues. CDR1 and CDR2 from the germline V gene are SEHNR and FQNEAQ (reference sequence). The chain's CDR3 is CASSLTGGQGNTGELFF. CDR3 coding DNA: TGTGCCAGCAGCTTAACCGGGGGACAGGGAAACACCGGGGAGCTGTTTTTT.

The V call is TRBV25-1, the J call TRBJ2-1, with 10 bases fitting TRBD2. The germline CDR1 and CDR2 sequences are MGHDK and SYGVNS. The length of the CDR3 is 14 residues. V lost 10 bases, J lost 8 bases, and 11 bases stayed unmatched. The DNA of the CDR3 is TGTGCCACCAGAGATAGCGGGAGGATCCATGAGCAGTTCTTC. Its translation is CATRDSGRIHEQFF.

This chain joins TRBV7-3 and TRBJ2-1, with D possibly matching TRBD1 (5 bases). Between the trimmed V and J ends, which lost 2 bases and 9 bases, there was a span of 8 bases. Germline V gene data show CDR1 as SGHTA and CDR2 as FQGTGA. CDR3 length: 12 residues. The CDR3 sequence is CASSLAQGEQFF. The DNA for the CDR3 is TGTGCCAGCAGCTTAGCCCAGGGTGAGCAGTTCTTC.

V and J are TRBV5-1 and TRBJ1-6, with a weak D call TRBD1 (5 bases). The V gene lost 4 bases and the J gene lost 7 bases, with 15 bases spanning the gap. The V gene's germline CDR1 is SGHRS and CDR2 YFSETQ. The CDR3 extends over 15 amino acids. The CDR3 coding sequence is TGCGCCAGCAGCCGGGCAGGGATGGCAAATTCACCCCTCCACTTT. This sequence encodes CASSRAGMANSPLHF.

This clone came up once. This chain connects TRBV9 to TRBJ2-1, with no clear D. This CDR3 is 12 amino acids long. Germline CDR1 SGDLS, CDR2 YYNGEE. Trimming shortened V by 7 bases and J by 9 bases, and 14 bases separated the two germline ends. The chain's CDR3 is CASSTNLGEQFF. The CDR3 DNA reads as TGTGCCAGCTCCACTAACCTAGGTGAGCAGTTCTTC.

CDR3: CAWSLTGSFNQPQHF. The CDR3 region has the DNA TGTGCCTGGAGCTTAACAGGGAGCTTCAATCAGCCCCAGCATTTT. The V and J genes are TRBV30 and TRBJ1-5, with a possible D match to TRBD1 (6 bases). There are 15 residues in the CDR3. From germline, CDR1 is GTSNPN and CDR2 SVGIG (reference sequence). Deletions cut 3 bases from V and 3 bases from J, with 15 bases between.

This chain links TRBV9 with TRBJ2-2, with 14 positions matching TRBD2. Germline CDR1 SGDLS, CDR2 YYNGEE. The CDR3 runs 15 residues. The V gene end was trimmed by 7 bases and the J gene end by 5 bases; junction bases not matched to a gene: 4. The chain's CDR3 is CASGRLAGGTGELFF. The CDR3 DNA sequence: TGTGCCAGCGGCCGACTAGCGGGAGGGACCGGGGAGCTGTTTTTT. The full variable domain, in which reference TRBV9 and TRBJ2-2 provide the parts outside the CDR3, is DSGVTQTPKHLITATGQRVTLRCSPRSGDLSVYWYQQSLDQGLQFLIQYYNGEERAKGNILERFSAQQFPDLHSELNLSSLELGDSALYFCASGRLAGGTGELFFGEGSRLTVL.

This chain links TRBV23-1 with TRBJ1-2, with 10 bases identical to TRBD1. TRBV23-1 is annotated as an ORF whose role is uncertain. J gave up 0 bases and V 3 bases, and 7 bases lay outside the gene matches. The CDR3 length is 17 residues. The CDR3 region is CASSQAGQGRTNYGYTF. In nucleotides, the CDR3 is TGCGCCAGCAGTCAGGCGGGACAGGGGCGTACTAACTATGGCTACACCTTC.

The rearrangement joins TRBV19 to TRBJ1-1; D is perhaps TRBD1 (5 bases). CDR3 length: 15 amino acids. The V end lost 8 bases, the J end lost 3 bases, and 19 bases lay between the germline ends. Germline V gene lookup returns CDR1 LNHDA and CDR2 SQIVND (reference sequence). The chain's CDR3 is CASSSPTTADTEAFF. In DNA, the CDR3 is TGTGCCAGTTCCTCCCCGACGACAGCCGACACTGAAGCTTTCTTT. The variable domain in full, completed from reference TRBV19 and TRBJ1-1, reads DGGITQSPKYLFRKEGQNVTLSCEQNLNHDAMYWYRQDPGQGLRLIYYSQIVNDFQKGDIAEGYSVSREKKESFPLTVTSAQKNPTAFYLCASSSPTTADTEAFFGQGTRLTVV.

The chain couples TRBV2 to TRBJ2-2; 9 nucleotides agree with TRBD2. Unmatched junction bases numbered 4, after V lost 8 bases and J lost 3 bases. CDR3 length: 14 amino acids. CDR1 is SNHLY and CDR2 is FYNNEI in the germline V gene. The CDR3 nucleotides read TGTGCCAGCGAAGGGACTAGCTACACCGGGGAGCTGTTTTTT. This codes for CASEGTSYTGELFF.

The chain recombines TRBV5-5 with TRBJ2-2; maybe TRBD1 (5 bases). This CDR3 contains 14 residues. CDR1 is SGHKS and CDR2 is YYEKEE in the germline V gene (reference sequence). V dropped 10 bases and J dropped 0 bases, with 13 bases sitting between them. The CDR3 spells CAVDRGTNTGELFF. For the CDR3, the DNA is TGTGCCGTAGATAGGGGCACGAACACCGGGGAGCTGTTTTTT.

This chain uses TRBV4-2 with TRBJ2-3; the match to TRBD2 covers 10 bases. This CDR3 region has 18 residues. Germline V gene sequence: CDR1 LGHNA, CDR2 YNFKEQ. With 1 base clipped from V and 0 bases from J, the junction kept 7 bases outside the gene matches. CDR3 sequence (DNA): TGTGCCAGCAGCCAAGTAGTTAGCGGGAGGCTTAGCACAGATACGCAGTATTTT. It translates to CASSQVVSGRLSTDTQYF.

The chain is built from TRBV29-1 and TRBJ2-7, with TRBD2 matching over 10 bases. The ends lost 2 bases at V and 2 bases at J; junction bases unmatched: 9. Germline CDR1 reads SQVTM; CDR2 reads ANQGSEA. The CDR3 is 16 amino acids. The CDR3 protein is CSVELAGAEGAYEQYF. DNA of the CDR3: TGCAGCGTTGAACTAGCGGGGGCAGAGGGGGCCTACGAGCAGTACTTC.

This clone was found once. CDR3 loop: CASSDRESEQETQYF. CDR3 DNA sequence: TGTGCCAGCAGCGACCGGGAATCCGAACAAGAGACCCAGTACTTC. The chain is built from TRBV7-2 and TRBJ2-5; TRBD2 might be the D (5 bases). CDR3 length equals 15 residues. V was shortened by 5 bases and J by 2 bases, with 15 bases between the two germline ends. Germline values: CDR1 SGHTA, CDR2 FQGNSA.